The clone carrying this TCR beta chain was found a few times. Its cognate antigen is unknown. These data come from a study of human T cells and chemical hapten exposure. Study outcomes and limitations: No change in TCRs above 1 in 1000 frequency was produced by DPC sensitization.

Germline V gene sequence: CDR1 MNHNY, CDR2 SVGAGI (reference sequence). CDR3 length: 15 amino acids. V shed 0 bases and J 4 bases; nucleotides not matched to a gene: 4. Time point defined: patch test 1, 2 weeks after DPC sensitization. Treatment noted: therapeutic diphenylcyclopropenone sensitization with weekly scalp DPC. At every patch-test visit, blood was drawn before the patch test was applied. Unique molecular identifiers were attached to individual cDNA molecules within the library. Source study methods: Sample TCR totals centred on a median of about 92,000, ranging roughly 23,224 to 700,000. A single record per CDR3 protein comes from TCRdb applying MiXCR to the RACE reads. These V and J calls rely on TCRdb rather than the paper's analysis. The data hold just under 350,000 distinct CDR3 sequences, with around 7% observed a single time.

This specimen was whole blood, taken in connection with sensitization to the hapten diphenylcyclopropenone (DPC). The gene calls are TRBV6-6 and TRBJ2-7; 9 positions agree with TRBD1. This sequence originates from a woman younger than 30 with alopecia areata. Some clones in this sample may be carry-over from other donors' samples. CDR3 nucleotide sequence: TGTGCCAGCAGTTACTCTCCGGGACAGGGTTACGAGCAGTACTTC. It is translated as CASSYSPGQGYEQYF.